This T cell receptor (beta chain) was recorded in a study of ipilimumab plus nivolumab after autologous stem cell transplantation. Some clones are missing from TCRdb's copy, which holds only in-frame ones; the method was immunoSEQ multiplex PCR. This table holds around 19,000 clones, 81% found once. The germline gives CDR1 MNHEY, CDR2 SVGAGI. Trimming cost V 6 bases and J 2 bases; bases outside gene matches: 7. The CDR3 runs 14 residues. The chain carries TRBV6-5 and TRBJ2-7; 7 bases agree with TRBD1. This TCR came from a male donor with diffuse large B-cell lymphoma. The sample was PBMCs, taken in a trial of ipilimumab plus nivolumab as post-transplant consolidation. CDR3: CASRPSGQPYEQYF. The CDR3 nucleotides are TGTGCCAGCAGACCTTCGGGACAGCCCTACGAGCAGTACTTC.